One sample yielded the 31 T cell receptor beta chains listed below, sequenced in a study of CD8 T cells in ankylosing spondylitis. Study-wide findings and caveats: A TCR beta motif of under ten highly homologous variants appeared characteristic of ankylosing spondylitis blood.

MiXCR, applied by TCRdb to the 5' RACE reads, yields one record per CDR3 protein. The sample has more than 650,000 distinct CDR3 sequences, roughly 10% seen once. Their recognized antigens are unknown. What was sequenced was blood, either unsorted or a sorted T cell fraction (not recorded which). The receptors originated from a male donor with ankylosing spondylitis.

CDR3 protein: CSAQQGQETQYF. CDR3 nucleotides: TGCAGTGCCCAACAGGGGCAAGAGACCCAGTACTTC. The gene calls are TRBV20-1 and TRBJ2-5; 7 bases are shared with TRBD1. The CDR3 extends over 12 amino acids. Germline values: CDR1 DFQATT, CDR2 SNEGSKA (reference sequence). The junction had 3 bases not matched to a gene; V was cut back by 6 bases and J by 2 bases.

This chain joins TRBV28 and TRBJ2-6, with no clear D. CDR1 is MDHEN, CDR2 SYDVKM, per germline. This CDR3 is 16 amino acids long. V was pared by 6 bases and J by 0 bases, with 12 bases between. The CDR3 nucleotides are TGTGCCAGCAGCCAAGGACGGTCCTCTGGGGCCAACGTCCTGACTTTC. It translates to CASSQGRSSGANVLTF.

The gene calls are TRBV7-2 and TRBJ2-7; 10 bases fit TRBD2. CDR1 and CDR2 from the germline V gene are SGHTA and FQGNSA. With V trimmed by 5 bases and J by 0 bases, 7 bases remained unmatched. The CDR3 is 16 amino acids. The CDR3 region is CASSPTSGVYSYEQYF. The CDR3 bases are TGTGCCAGCAGCCCAACTAGCGGGGTATACTCCTACGAGCAGTACTTC. Drawing the rest from reference TRBV7-2 and TRBJ2-7, the complete variable domain is GAGVSQSPSNKVTEKGKDVELRCDPISGHTALYWYRQSLGQGLEFLIYFQGNSAPDKSGLPSDRFSAERTGGSVSTLTIQRTQQEDSAVYLCASSPTSGVYSYEQYFGPGTRLTVT.

The gene calls are TRBV4-3 and TRBJ1-5; the D gene is possibly TRBD1 (5 bases). There are 14 residues in the CDR3. Trimming took off 4 bases at V and 5 bases at J, with 12 bases between the two ends. The germline gives CDR1 LGHNA, CDR2 YSLEER. The CDR3 coding sequence is TGCGCCAGCAGCCTTTCTAGGGGAGATCAGCCCCAGCATTTT. Its protein product is CASSLSRGDQPQHF.

This clonotype was seen more than once but under ten times. This chain uses TRBV7-8 with TRBJ2-7; D ambiguous. The germline CDR1 and CDR2 sequences are SGHVS and FQNEAQ. V lost 5 bases to trimming and J lost 3 bases, with 14 bases between them. This CDR3 has 14 amino acids. The CDR3 coding sequence is TGTGCCAGCAGCACGCGACAATTAGGCTACGAGCAGTACTTC. Translation: CASSTRQLGYEQYF.

This clonotype was detected only a few times. The chain is built from TRBV28 and TRBJ2-7; weak D call: TRBD1 (6 bases). This CDR3 contains 13 residues. The ends were cut back, 7 bases at V and 7 bases at J, with 17 bases in the middle. Germline V gives CDR1 MDHEN, CDR2 SYDVKM. The CDR3 protein is CASTKHRVQEQYF. As DNA, the CDR3 is TGTGCCAGCACAAAACACAGGGTTCAGGAGCAGTACTTC.

The chain couples TRBV20-1 to TRBJ1-1, with D perhaps matching TRBD1 (6 bases). Germline CDR1 DFQATT, CDR2 SNEGSKA (reference sequence). V shed 2 bases and J shed 3 bases, with 13 bases lying between them. This CDR3 has 14 residues. For the CDR3, the DNA is TGCAGTGCTAGAAAGTCAGGGGCCGACACTGAAGCTTTCTTT. Amino acids: CSARKSGADTEAFF.

Only a few counts were recorded for this clonotype. DNA of the CDR3: TGTGCCAGCACCGGCCAGAGCGGAGATCAAGAGACCCAGTACTTC. Its protein product is CASTGQSGDQETQYF. This chain uses TRBV7-9 with TRBJ2-5, with a weak D call TRBD2 (5 bases). The germline gives CDR1 SEHNR, CDR2 FQNEAQ (reference sequence). V lost 7 bases and J lost 2, with 17 bases in between. This CDR3 is built from 15 residues.

The chain couples TRBV5-3 to TRBJ2-4; D unresolved. TRBV5-3 is designated an ORF whose function remains uncertain. The ends were cut back, 7 bases at V and 1 base at J, with 21 bases in the middle. The CDR3 is 17 amino acids. CDR3 coding DNA: TGTGCCAGAGGTGTGGGCAAAGGACCCTCGGCCAAAAACATTCAGTACTTC. Residues: CARGVGKGPSAKNIQYF.

This clonotype has only a few counts. The J gene is TRBJ2-7, the V gene TRBV4-3; 7 nucleotides match TRBD2. The CDR3 covers 15 residues. Germline-derived CDR1 and CDR2 are LGHNA and YSLEER. The V segment lost 1 base and the J segment 0 bases; nucleotides outside the gene matches: 3. The chain's CDR3 is CASSQAASGSYEQYF. CDR3 bases: TGCGCCAGCAGCCAAGCGGCTAGCGGCTCCTACGAGCAGTACTTC.

The genes are TRBV20-1 and TRBJ2-7, with D possibly being TRBD2 (6 bases). With 6 bases removed from V and 2 bases from J, the gap between germline ends came to 17 bases. The CDR3 has 14 amino acids. Germline lookup yields CDR1 DFQATT and CDR2 SNEGSKA (reference sequence). Written as DNA, the CDR3 is TGCAGTGCGAGACCGGGACTCGACGCCTACGAGCAGTACTTC. Translation: CSARPGLDAYEQYF.

The rearrangement joins TRBV10-3 to TRBJ1-5, with TRBD1 as a possible D gene (6 bases). The CDR3 runs 15 residues. Germline CDR1 is ENHRY and CDR2 is SYGVKD. Deletions cut 2 bases from V and 2 bases from J, with 10 bases between. The CDR3 here is CAISERTVGNQPQHF. The CDR3 bases are TGTGCCATCAGTGAGCGGACAGTCGGCAATCAGCCCCAGCATTTT.

The chain joins TRBV6-5 to TRBJ2-7; a weak D match, TRBD2 (5 bases). There are 17 residues in the CDR3. Trimming removed 0 bases at V and 7 bases at J, with 22 bases between. Germline V CDR1 and CDR2: MNHEY, SVGAGI. CDR3 sequence: CASSYSFEGDSYYEQYF. In DNA, the CDR3 is TGTGCCAGCAGTTACTCGTTTGAGGGAGATTCATACTATGAGCAGTACTTC.

This clonotype was seen a handful of times. The chain recombines TRBV7-2 with TRBJ2-3; D remains ambiguous. CDR3 size: 14 residues. Germline CDR1 SGHTA, CDR2 FQGNSA. V lost 3 bases and J 6 bases, leaving 13 bases between the germline ends. Here the CDR3 reads CASSFGPTADTQYF. CDR3 bases: TGTGCCAGCAGCTTCGGACCCACCGCCGATACGCAGTATTTT.

The sample holds a few counts of this clonotype. The gene calls are TRBV6-6 and TRBJ2-3, with D maybe TRBD2 (6 bases). This CDR3 comprises 13 residues. The germline CDR1 and CDR2 sequences are MNHNY and SVGAGI (reference sequence). The ends were cut back, 7 bases at V and 5 bases at J, with 13 bases in the middle. CDR3: CASNDGGGDTQYF. CDR3 coding DNA: TGTGCCAGCAACGACGGGGGAGGAGATACGCAGTATTTT.

This clonotype has a handful of counts. The rearrangement joins TRBV4-3 to TRBJ1-1; the D is unclear. The germline V gene has CDR1 LGHNA and CDR2 YSLEER. The CDR3 is made up of 17 amino acids. Trimming took 1 base from V and 1 from J, leaving 16 bases between them. CDR3 DNA: TGCGCCAGCAGCCAAGGTGGAGGGAGGTACTCGAACACTGAAGCTTTCTTT. Its protein product is CASSQGGGRYSNTEAFF.

This chain joins TRBV20-1 and TRBJ2-1; 8 bases are shared with TRBD1. V gave up 4 bases and J gave up 10 bases; unmatched junction bases: 3. CDR1 is DFQATT, CDR2 SNEGSKA, per germline (reference sequence). CDR3 length: 11 amino acids. The CDR3 loop is CSATGGWEQFF. The CDR3 nucleotides are TGCAGTGCTACAGGGGGCTGGGAGCAGTTCTTC.

This clonotype was detected a few times. The chain couples TRBV5-1 to TRBJ2-3; no definite D call. V was clipped by 0 bases and J by 0 bases, with 8 bases between them. The CDR3 has 15 residues. Germline-derived CDR1 and CDR2 are SGHRS and YFSETQ. CDR3 coding DNA: TGCGCCAGCAGCTTGGTAGAAACTAGCACAGATACGCAGTATTTT. The encoded protein is CASSLVETSTDTQYF.

J is TRBJ2-7 and V is TRBV4-3; 9 bases are shared with TRBD1. The V and J ends lost 4 bases and 4 bases, in that order; junction bases with no gene match: 8. The CDR3 has 15 residues. Germline assignment: CDR1 LGHNA and CDR2 YSLEER. The DNA for the CDR3 is TGCGCCAGCAGCCGGACGGGACAGGGATTTTACGAGCAGTACTTC. Its translation is CASSRTGQGFYEQYF.

The V gene is TRBV7-2, the J gene TRBJ1-1, with D maybe TRBD1 (5 bases). CDR3 length equals 15 residues. Germline CDR1 reads SGHTA; CDR2 reads FQGNSA. V gave up 6 bases and J gave up 4 bases, with 18 bases separating them. The CDR3 protein is CASRSFWGMGTEAFF. In DNA form, the CDR3 reads TGTGCCAGCAGGTCATTTTGGGGGATGGGCACTGAAGCTTTCTTT.

J is TRBJ2-5 and V is TRBV6-1, with D tentatively TRBD1 or TRBD2 (5 bases each). The germline V gene has CDR1 MNHNS and CDR2 SASEGT. Trimming cost V 7 bases and J 2 bases, with 14 bases left between them. The CDR3 extends over 14 amino acids. The CDR3 nucleotides are TGTGCCAGCAATAAGGATTGGGGGCAAGAGACCCAGTACTTC. This codes for CASNKDWGQETQYF.

J is TRBJ1-4 and V is TRBV5-1; D is uncertain. Trimming shortened V by 4 bases and J by 0 bases, and 13 bases separated the two germline ends. This CDR3 is built from 16 residues. CDR1 is SGHRS, CDR2 YFSETQ, per germline. CDR3 in amino acids: CASSPRISSTNEKLFF. CDR3 nucleotide sequence: TGCGCCAGCAGCCCGCGGATCTCCTCAACTAATGAAAAACTGTTTTTT.

CDR3 in DNA: TGTGCCACCAGGGACAGGGGGCAACTTGGAGATACGCAGTATTTT. This gives the protein CATRDRGQLGDTQYF. The chain employs TRBV24-1 and TRBJ2-3; TRBD1 matches 11 bases. Germline V gene data show CDR1 as KGHDR and CDR2 as SFDVKD. The V and J ends lost 7 bases and 5 bases, in that order; junction bases with no gene match: 7. This CDR3 is built from 15 residues.

The chain couples TRBV11-2 to TRBJ2-7, with D perhaps being TRBD1 or TRBD2 (5 bases each). Trimming removed 6 bases from V and 0 bases from J, with 15 bases in between. Germline loops: CDR1 SGHAT, CDR2 FQNNGV. This CDR3 comprises 15 residues. CDR3 in DNA: TGTGCCAGCAGGCAACCGGGACGGAGCTCCTACGAGCAGTACTTC. It is translated as CASRQPGRSSYEQYF.

The table lists this clonotype with a few counts. The chain links TRBV20-1 to TRBJ1-5; 7 bases match TRBD1. V trimming: 2 bases; J trimming: 4 bases; junction bases outside the gene matches: 8. Germline V gene lookup returns CDR1 DFQATT and CDR2 SNEGSKA (reference sequence). The CDR3 contains 15 residues. Here the CDR3 reads CSARPTGLVNQPQHF. In nucleotides, the CDR3 is TGCAGTGCTAGACCGACAGGGCTGGTGAATCAGCCCCAGCATTTT.

This clonotype turned up a few times. The chain carries TRBV7-2 and TRBJ1-2, with 7 positions matching TRBD1. Germline V gene lookup returns CDR1 SGHTA and CDR2 FQGNSA. This CDR3 is 16 amino acids long. V trimming: 2 bases; J trimming: 7 bases; junction bases outside the gene matches: 13. CDR3 sequence (DNA): TGTGCCAGCAGCTTAAACAGGGGTGTCGCTGCGGTTGGCTACACCTTC. Amino acids: CASSLNRGVAAVGYTF.

The V and J genes are TRBV7-9 and TRBJ2-1; D gene uncertain. The CDR3 is 14 amino acids. V was pared by 1 base and J by 10 bases, with 14 bases between. The V gene's germline CDR1 is SEHNR and CDR2 FQNEAQ (reference sequence). CDR3 DNA sequence: TGTGCCAGCAGCTTAGGGAACGGTTATTCAGAGCAGTTCTTC. It encodes CASSLGNGYSEQFF.

This chain joins TRBV7-2 and TRBJ1-1; D gene uncertain. The CDR3 loop spans 15 amino acids. V was pared by 5 bases and J by 5 bases, with 18 bases between. CDR1 and CDR2 from the germline V gene are SGHTA and FQGNSA. The CDR3 DNA reads TGTGCCAGCAGCCCCCGAAGGGCCCCCCAAACTGAAGCTTTCTTT. It translates to CASSPRRAPQTEAFF. The variable domain in full, completed from reference TRBV7-2 and TRBJ1-1, reads GAGVSQSPSNKVTEKGKDVELRCDPISGHTALYWYRQSLGQGLEFLIYFQGNSAPDKSGLPSDRFSAERTGGSVSTLTIQRTQQEDSAVYLCASSPRRAPQTEAFFGQGTRLTVV.

The chain combines TRBV7-2 with TRBJ2-7; D ambiguous. Looked up from germline, CDR1 is SGHTA and CDR2 is FQGNSA. This CDR3 has 15 amino acids. V was trimmed by 5 bases and J by 4 bases, leaving 18 bases between them. Here the CDR3 reads CASSLVGSPPYEQYF. The CDR3 DNA sequence: TGTGCCAGCAGCCTCGTGGGATCCCCTCCTTACGAGCAGTACTTC.

V gene TRBV10-3 combines with J gene TRBJ2-7; D gene unclear. This CDR3 contains 12 residues. CDR1 and CDR2 from the germline V gene are ENHRY and SYGVKD. The V and J ends lost 2 bases and 1 base respectively, with 3 bases between them. The CDR3 spells CAISEVSYEQYF. CDR3 coding DNA: TGTGCCATCAGTGAGGTGTCCTACGAGCAGTACTTC.

A few counts support this clonotype. V usage is TRBV6-5 and J usage is TRBJ1-2, with D possibly matching TRBD1 (6 bases). There are 17 residues in the CDR3. V gave up 0 bases and J gave up 0 bases, with 14 bases separating them. Looked up from germline, CDR1 is MNHEY and CDR2 is SVGAGI. As DNA, the CDR3 is TGTGCCAGCAGTTACTCGAGAGGACAGAGTACTAACTATGGCTACACCTTC. Its protein product is CASSYSRGQSTNYGYTF.